What follows are 9 T cell receptor beta chains derived from one specimen sequenced in a study of blood T cells in healthy people across ages. The second PCR ran roughly 6 to 11 cycles with a sample-barcoded 5' primer and J-beta primers. TCRdb recomputed calls from the 5' RACE reads with MiXCR, one row per CDR3 protein. The sample has roughly 930,000 distinct CDR3 sequences, 40% to 60% seen once. Sequencing input: blood. These receptor sequences come from a young man in good health.

This rearrangement joins TRBV28 to TRBJ2-7; D gene uncertain. Trimming shortened V by 4 bases and J by 0 bases, and 25 bases separated the two germline ends. The CDR3 runs 19 residues. CDR1 and CDR2 (germline): MDHEN, SYDVKM. CDR3 sequence: CASSYLMELTLTPSYEQYF. The CDR3 DNA sequence: TGTGCCAGCAGTTACCTCATGGAACTTACTCTAACGCCCTCCTACGAGCAGTACTTC.

The chain couples TRBV20-1 to TRBJ2-7; TRBD2 matches 8 bases. The CDR3 contains 16 residues. V dropped 0 bases and J dropped 4; count of bases not matched to a gene: 11. Germline loops: CDR1 DFQATT, CDR2 SNEGSKA (reference sequence). The CDR3 bases are TGCAGTGCTAGAGATCGGGGGGGGCCCCGGGTGTACGAGCAGTACTTC. Translated: CSARDRGGPRVYEQYF.

V gene TRBV6-2 or TRBV6-3 combines with J gene TRBJ2-5; 12 bases match TRBD2. From germline, CDR1 is MNHEY and CDR2 SVGEGT. V dropped 0 bases and J dropped 3; count of bases not matched to a gene: 11. CDR3 length equals 19 residues. As DNA, the CDR3 is TGTGCCAGCAGTTACTCGATATCGGCTAGCGGGGGGGTAAAAGAGACCCAGTACTTC. Amino acid sequence: CASSYSISASGGVKETQYF.

The J gene is TRBJ2-3, the V gene TRBV2, with D perhaps matching TRBD1 (6 bases). Germline lookup yields CDR1 SNHLY and CDR2 FYNNEI. The CDR3 contains 14 residues. The germline V and J ends were trimmed by 6 bases and 1 base, with 11 bases remaining between them. The DNA of the CDR3 is TGTGCCAGCAGATCCCGACAGGGCACAGATACGCAGTATTTT. Its translation: CASRSRQGTDTQYF. The whole variable domain, remainder taken from reference TRBV2 and TRBJ2-3, is EPEVTQTPSHQVTQMGQEVILRCVPISNHLYFYWYRQILGQKVEFLVSFYNNEISEKSEIFDDQFSVERPDGSNFTLKIRSTKLEDSAMYFCASRSRQGTDTQYFGPGTRLTVL.

In the case of this clonotype: A much larger clone is a single base away; this may be a read error. V usage is TRBV4-3 and J usage is TRBJ2-5, with 7 positions matching TRBD2. Germline loops: CDR1 LGHNA, CDR2 YSLEER. CDR3 length: 16 amino acids. Unmatched junction bases numbered 15, after V lost 0 bases and J lost 11 bases. The CDR3 loop is CASSQEGGGTYNEQYF. The CDR3 bases are TGCGCCAGCAGCCAAGAGGGCGGGGGTACCTACAATGAGCAGTACTTC.

This chain links TRBV11-2 with TRBJ2-7, with D perhaps matching TRBD1 or TRBD2 (5 bases each). The CDR3 totals 14 residues. Germline CDR1 and CDR2: SGHAT and FQNNGV. V lost 9 bases, J lost 3 bases, and 18 bases lay in between. The CDR3 reads CARKIEGRDYEQYF. DNA for the CDR3: TGTGCCAGGAAAATAGAGGGCAGGGACTACGAGCAGTACTTC.

This clonotype has ten or more counts. The genes are TRBV29-1 and TRBJ2-7; tentatively, D is TRBD1 (6 bases). Trimming shortened V by 7 bases and J by 5 bases, and 15 bases separated the two germline ends. The CDR3 has 12 amino acids. CDR1 SQVTM and CDR2 ANQGSEA come from the germline V gene. CDR3 sequence: CSGSQGTNEQYF. The CDR3 bases are TGCAGCGGCTCACAGGGTACAAACGAGCAGTACTTC.

The CDR3, as DNA: TGTGCCAGCAGCCCGGGGGGGGCAGACAAAGGGATAGATACGCAGTATTTT. Protein: CASSPGGADKGIDTQYF. The gene calls are TRBV28 and TRBJ2-3, with 8 bases identical to TRBD2. The CDR3 length is 17 residues. V was pared by 6 bases and J by 5 bases, with 16 bases of the junction left unmatched. Germline-derived CDR1 and CDR2 are MDHEN and SYDVKM.

V and J are TRBV12-3 or TRBV12-4 and TRBJ2-1; D may be TRBD1 or TRBD2 (5 bases each). The end of the DNA fits TRBJ2-7 better, so the J call may be wrong. The CDR3 covers 16 residues. The CDR3 DNA sequence: TGTGCCAGCAGTTTTTGGGGGAGTCGCTCCTACAATGAGCAGTACTTC. As protein: CASSFWGSRSYNEQYF.